These 8 T cell receptor beta chains came from one sample sequenced in a study of cytomegalovirus exposure and HLA in healthy donors. A multiplex PCR was run with 60 Vbeta primers and 13 Jbeta primers. TCRdb's table, derived via immunoSEQ multiplex PCR, lists solely in-frame clones and lacks some. In all, the sample yields about 130,000 clones. The specimen was PBMCs. The receptor source for this set is a woman in her sixties or seventies in good health and CMV-seronegative.

V and J are TRBV29-1 and TRBJ2-2; D gene uncertain. The germline gives CDR1 SQVTM, CDR2 ANQGSEA. CDR3 length: 11 residues. V was trimmed by 6 bases and J by 8 bases, leaving 10 bases between them. CDR3: CSVSLRGELFF. CDR3 sequence (DNA): TGCAGCGTGTCCCTGCGGGGGGAGCTGTTTTTT.

The chain uses TRBV7-2 and TRBJ2-1; perhaps TRBD2 as D (7 bases). V dropped 5 bases and J dropped 6 bases, with 20 bases sitting between them. Germline CDR1 and CDR2: SGHTA and FQGNSA. The CDR3 runs 16 residues. The CDR3, as DNA: TGTGCCAGCAGCCCTAGGGGGGACTCGGGGGGCAATGAGCAGTTCTTC. Protein: CASSPRGDSGGNEQFF.

The V call is TRBV11-2, the J call TRBJ2-1; D unresolved. The CDR3 is 15 amino acids. Germline-derived CDR1 and CDR2 are SGHAT and FQNNGV. V lost 5 bases and J 2 bases, leaving 13 bases between the germline ends. This CDR3 reads CASSVYVQPYNEQFF. The CDR3 nucleotides read TGTGCCAGCAGCGTATATGTACAGCCCTACAATGAGCAGTTCTTC. The full variable domain, in which reference TRBV11-2 and TRBJ2-1 provide the parts outside the CDR3, is EAGVAQSPRYKIIEKRQSVAFWCNPISGHATLYWYQQILGQGPKLLIQFQNNGVVDDSQLPKDRFSAERLKGVDSTLKIQPAKLEDSAVYLCASSVYVQPYNEQFFGPGTRLTVL.

The chain employs TRBV10-2 and TRBJ2-7, with a weak D call TRBD2 (5 bases). From germline, CDR1 is WSHSY and CDR2 SAAADI. V was pared by 6 bases and J by 5 bases, with 17 bases between. This CDR3 has 14 amino acids. The CDR3 protein is CASREDLRGNEQYF. The CDR3 DNA reads TGCGCCAGCAGGGAAGATTTACGGGGTAACGAGCAGTACTTC.

The J gene is TRBJ1-4, the V gene TRBV29-1; maybe TRBD1 (5 bases). Germline loops: CDR1 SQVTM, CDR2 ANQGSEA. Deletions cut 6 bases from V and 4 bases from J, with 6 bases between. This CDR3 spans 11 amino acids. The CDR3 nucleotides read TGCAGCGTGACAGTTAATGAAAAACTGTTTTTT. It encodes CSVTVNEKLFF. Supplemented by reference TRBV29-1 and TRBJ1-4, the full variable domain reads SAVISQKPSRDICQRGTSLTIQCQVDSQVTMMFWYRQQPGQSLTLIATANQGSEATYESGFVIDKFPISRPNLTFSTLTVSNMSPEDSSIYLCSVTVNEKLFFGSGTQLSVL.

Worth noting for this clone: Other nucleotide sequences in the sample specify the same CDR3. The chain combines TRBV10-1 with TRBJ2-1; D gene unclear. This CDR3 comprises 15 residues. Trimming took off 6 bases at V and 0 bases at J, with 12 bases between the two ends. Germline CDR1 and CDR2: WNHNN and SYGVQD (reference sequence). CDR3 sequence: CASSESGSSYNEQFF. The CDR3 DNA is TGCGCCAGCAGCGAATCAGGCAGCTCCTACAATGAGCAGTTCTTC.

The CDR3 region has the DNA TGTGCCAGCTCCCTGAACCGACAGCAATATAGCAATCAGCCCCAGCATTTT. It codes for CASSLNRQQYSNQPQHF. This chain uses TRBV5-6 with TRBJ1-5; a weak D match, TRBD1 (5 bases). Deletions cut 7 bases from V and 0 bases from J, with 20 bases between. The germline V gene has CDR1 SGHDT and CDR2 YYEEEE. The CDR3 contains 17 residues.

The V call is TRBV2, the J call TRBJ2-7; D possibly corresponds to TRBD1 (6 bases). Trimming took off 6 bases at V and 0 bases at J, with 15 bases between the two ends. CDR1 SNHLY and CDR2 FYNNEI come from the germline V gene. The CDR3 runs 15 residues. CDR3 in DNA: TGTGCCAGCAGCCCCAGGGGTCTATTCTCCTACGAGCAGTACTTC. Protein sequence: CASSPRGLFSYEQYF. The complete variable domain, with remaining parts taken from reference TRBV2 and TRBJ2-7, reads EPEVTQTPSHQVTQMGQEVILRCVPISNHLYFYWYRQILGQKVEFLVSFYNNEISEKSEIFDDQFSVERPDGSNFTLKIRSTKLEDSAMYFCASSPRGLFSYEQYFGPGTRLTVT.